This record covers a single T cell receptor beta chain. Its antigen is still unknown. The sample comes from a study of blood T cells in healthy people across ages. Regarding the study as a whole: Both higher diversity and more naive CD4+ cells marked long-lived donors when set against aged donors. For the donors, CMV status was unknown and possibly confounded expanded clonotype changes.

This CDR3 spans 17 amino acids. V dropped 5 bases and J dropped 3 bases, with 24 bases sitting between them. Germline V CDR1 and CDR2: DFQATT, SNEGSKA (reference sequence). Primed by a sample-barcoded 5' primer and a J-beta primer mix, a second PCR proceeded for 7 to 11 cycles. In TCRdb, the 5' RACE reads were re-called with MiXCR into one record per CDR3 protein. The sample lists more than 1 million distinct CDR3 sequences, 45% occurring once. This TCR derives from a woman aged 60-75 years in good health. The rearrangement uses TRBV20-1 and TRBJ2-3, with a weak D call TRBD2 (6 bases). Sequenced input: blood. The CDR3 loop reads CSAAPGTQKQVTDTQYF. The CDR3 coding sequence is TGCAGTGCTGCCCCCGGGACTCAAAAACAAGTAACAGATACGCAGTATTTT.